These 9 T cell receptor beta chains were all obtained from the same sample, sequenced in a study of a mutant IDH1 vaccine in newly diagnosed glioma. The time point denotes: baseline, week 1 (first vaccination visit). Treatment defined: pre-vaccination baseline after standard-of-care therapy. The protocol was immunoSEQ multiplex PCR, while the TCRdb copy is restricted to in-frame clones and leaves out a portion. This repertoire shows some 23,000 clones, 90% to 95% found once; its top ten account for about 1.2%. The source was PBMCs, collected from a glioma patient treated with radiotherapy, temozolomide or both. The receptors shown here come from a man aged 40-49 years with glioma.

CDR3 bases: TGTGCCAGCGGGACAGGGGCTTCCTACGAGCAGTACTTC. It specifies CASGTGASYEQYF. The J gene is TRBJ2-7, the V gene TRBV27; TRBD1 aligns across 10 bases. The CDR3 runs 13 residues. V lost 8 bases to trimming and J lost 1 base; unmatched junction nucleotides: 2. Germline loops: CDR1 MNHEY, CDR2 SMNVEV (reference sequence).

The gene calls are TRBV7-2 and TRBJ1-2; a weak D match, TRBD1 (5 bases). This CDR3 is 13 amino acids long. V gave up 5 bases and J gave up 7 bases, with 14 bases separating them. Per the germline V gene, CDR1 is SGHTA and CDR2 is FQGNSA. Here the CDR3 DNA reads TGTGCCAGCAGCCAACCCGGGACCGCTGGCTACACCTTC. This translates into CASSQPGTAGYTF.

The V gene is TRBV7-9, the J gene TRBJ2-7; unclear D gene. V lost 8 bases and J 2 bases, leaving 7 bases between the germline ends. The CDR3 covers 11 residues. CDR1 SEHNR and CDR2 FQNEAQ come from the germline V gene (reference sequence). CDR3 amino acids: CASGQAYEQYF. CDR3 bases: TGTGCCAGCGGGCAGGCCTACGAGCAGTACTTC. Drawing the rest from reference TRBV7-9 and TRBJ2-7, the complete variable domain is DTGVSQNPRHKITKRGQNVTFRCDPISEHNRLYWYRQTLGQGPEFLTYFQNEAQLEKSRLLSDRFSAERPKGSFSTLEIQRTEQGDSAMYLCASGQAYEQYFGPGTRLTVT.

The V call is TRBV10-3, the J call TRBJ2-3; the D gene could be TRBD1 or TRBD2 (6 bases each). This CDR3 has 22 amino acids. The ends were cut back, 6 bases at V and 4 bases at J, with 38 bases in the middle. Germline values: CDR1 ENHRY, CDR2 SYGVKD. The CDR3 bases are TGTGCCATCAGCGGGACTCCGGGCTTTGTGTACGGAGGAAGGGACACAGCAGATACGCAGTATTTT. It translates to CAISGTPGFVYGGRDTADTQYF.

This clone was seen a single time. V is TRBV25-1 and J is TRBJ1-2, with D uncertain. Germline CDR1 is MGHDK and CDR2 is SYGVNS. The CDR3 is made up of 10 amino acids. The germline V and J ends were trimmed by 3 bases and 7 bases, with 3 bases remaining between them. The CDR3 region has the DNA TGTGCCAGCAGTGACGGTGGCTACACCTTC. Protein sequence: CASSDGGYTF.

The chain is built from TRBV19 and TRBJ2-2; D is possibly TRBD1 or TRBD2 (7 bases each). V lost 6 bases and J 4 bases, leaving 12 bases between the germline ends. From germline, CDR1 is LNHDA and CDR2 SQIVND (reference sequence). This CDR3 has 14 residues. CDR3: CASRGRGGTGELFF. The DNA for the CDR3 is TGTGCCAGTAGGGGCAGGGGGGGCACCGGGGAGCTGTTTTTT.

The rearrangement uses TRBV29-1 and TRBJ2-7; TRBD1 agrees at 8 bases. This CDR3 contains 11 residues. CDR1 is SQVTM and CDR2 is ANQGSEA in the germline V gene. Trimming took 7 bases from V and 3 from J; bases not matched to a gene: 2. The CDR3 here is CSADRGYEQYF. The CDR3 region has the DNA TGCAGCGCAGACAGGGGCTACGAGCAGTACTTC.

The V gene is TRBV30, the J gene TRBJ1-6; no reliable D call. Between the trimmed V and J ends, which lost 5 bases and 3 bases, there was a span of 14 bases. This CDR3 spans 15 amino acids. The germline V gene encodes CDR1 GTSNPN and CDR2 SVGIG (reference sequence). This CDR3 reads CAWAGFSHYNSPLHF. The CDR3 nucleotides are TGTGCCTGGGCCGGATTTTCGCACTATAATTCACCCCTCCACTTT.

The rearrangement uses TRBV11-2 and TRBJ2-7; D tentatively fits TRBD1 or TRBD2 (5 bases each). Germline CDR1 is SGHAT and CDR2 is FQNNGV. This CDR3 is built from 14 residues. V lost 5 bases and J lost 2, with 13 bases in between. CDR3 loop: CASSLRDGPYEQYF. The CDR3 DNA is TGTGCCAGCAGCCTCCGGGACGGACCCTACGAGCAGTACTTC.